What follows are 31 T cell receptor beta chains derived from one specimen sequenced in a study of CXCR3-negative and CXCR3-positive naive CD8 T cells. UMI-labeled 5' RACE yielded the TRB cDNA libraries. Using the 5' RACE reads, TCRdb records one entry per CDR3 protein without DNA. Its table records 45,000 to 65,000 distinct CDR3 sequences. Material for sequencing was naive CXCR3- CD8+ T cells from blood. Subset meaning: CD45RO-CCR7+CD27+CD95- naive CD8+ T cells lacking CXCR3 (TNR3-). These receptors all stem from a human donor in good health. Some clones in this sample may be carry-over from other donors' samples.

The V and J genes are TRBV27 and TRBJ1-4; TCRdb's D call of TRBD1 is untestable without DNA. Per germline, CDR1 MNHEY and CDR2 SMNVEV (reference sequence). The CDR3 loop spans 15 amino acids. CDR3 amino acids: CASTFSAGLNEKLFF.

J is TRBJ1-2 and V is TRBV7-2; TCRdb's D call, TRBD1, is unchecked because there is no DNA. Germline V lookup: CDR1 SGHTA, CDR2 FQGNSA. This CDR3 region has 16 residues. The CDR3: CASSYGGGHSNYGYTF.

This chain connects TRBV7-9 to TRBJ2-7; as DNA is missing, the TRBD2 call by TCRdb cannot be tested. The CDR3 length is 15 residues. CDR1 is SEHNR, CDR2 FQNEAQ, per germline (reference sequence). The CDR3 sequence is CASSLASGPSYEQYF. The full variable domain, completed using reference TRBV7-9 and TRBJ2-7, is DTGVSQNPRHKITKRGQNVTFRCDPISEHNRLYWYRQTLGQGPEFLTYFQNEAQLEKSRLLSDRFSAERPKGSFSTLEIQRTEQGDSAMYLCASSLASGPSYEQYFGPGTRLTVT.

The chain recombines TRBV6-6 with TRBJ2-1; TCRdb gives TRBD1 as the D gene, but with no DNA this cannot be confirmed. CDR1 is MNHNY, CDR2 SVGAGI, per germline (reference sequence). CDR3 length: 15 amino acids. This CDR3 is CASRSDRVAYNEQFF.

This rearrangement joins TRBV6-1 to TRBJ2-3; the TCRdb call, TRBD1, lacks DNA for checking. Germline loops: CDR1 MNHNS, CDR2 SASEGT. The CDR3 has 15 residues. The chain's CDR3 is CASSEETGGTDTQYF.

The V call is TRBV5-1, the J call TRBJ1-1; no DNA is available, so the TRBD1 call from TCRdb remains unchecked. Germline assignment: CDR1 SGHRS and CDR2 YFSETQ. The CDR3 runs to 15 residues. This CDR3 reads CASSLAGAENTEAFF.

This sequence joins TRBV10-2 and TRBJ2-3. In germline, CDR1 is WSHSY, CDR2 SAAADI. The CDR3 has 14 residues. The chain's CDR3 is CASRNRTSTDTQYF.

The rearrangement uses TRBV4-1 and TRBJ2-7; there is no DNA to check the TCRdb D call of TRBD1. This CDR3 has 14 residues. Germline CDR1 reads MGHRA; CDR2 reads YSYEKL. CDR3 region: CASSQDRASYEQYF.

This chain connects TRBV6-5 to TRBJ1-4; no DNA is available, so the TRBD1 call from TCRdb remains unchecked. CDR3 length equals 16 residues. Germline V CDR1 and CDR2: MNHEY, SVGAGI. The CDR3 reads CASRHILTGDYEKLFF.

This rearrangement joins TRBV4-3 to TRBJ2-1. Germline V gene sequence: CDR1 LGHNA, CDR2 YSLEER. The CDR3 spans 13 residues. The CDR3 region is CASSLEGFWEQFF.

The CDR3 protein is CASSQAPRTTDTQYF. This chain joins TRBV14 and TRBJ2-3. Germline values: CDR1 SGHDN, CDR2 FVKESK. The CDR3 has 15 amino acids. Supplemented by reference TRBV14 and TRBJ2-3, the full variable domain reads EAGVTQFPSHSVIEKGQTVTLRCDPISGHDNLYWYRRVMGKEIKFLLHFVKESKQDESGMPNNRFLAERTGGTYSTLKVQPAELEDSGVYFCASSQAPRTTDTQYFGPGTRLTVL.

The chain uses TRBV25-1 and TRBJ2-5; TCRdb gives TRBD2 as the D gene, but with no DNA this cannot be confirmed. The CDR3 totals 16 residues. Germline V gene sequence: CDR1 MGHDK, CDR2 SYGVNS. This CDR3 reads CASSEKLTGPRETQYF.

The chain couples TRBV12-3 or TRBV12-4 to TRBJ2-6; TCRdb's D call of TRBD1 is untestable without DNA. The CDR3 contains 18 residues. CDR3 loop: CASSPPGGANSGANVLTF.

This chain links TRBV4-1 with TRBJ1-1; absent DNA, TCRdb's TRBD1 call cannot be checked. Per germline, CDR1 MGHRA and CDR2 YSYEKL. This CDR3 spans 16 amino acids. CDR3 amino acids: CASSQEGWAPSTEAFF.

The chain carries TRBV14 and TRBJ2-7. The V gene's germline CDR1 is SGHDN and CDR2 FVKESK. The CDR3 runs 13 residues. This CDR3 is CASSQVFGYEQYF. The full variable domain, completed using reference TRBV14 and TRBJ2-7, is EAGVTQFPSHSVIEKGQTVTLRCDPISGHDNLYWYRRVMGKEIKFLLHFVKESKQDESGMPNNRFLAERTGGTYSTLKVQPAELEDSGVYFCASSQVFGYEQYFGPGTRLTVT.

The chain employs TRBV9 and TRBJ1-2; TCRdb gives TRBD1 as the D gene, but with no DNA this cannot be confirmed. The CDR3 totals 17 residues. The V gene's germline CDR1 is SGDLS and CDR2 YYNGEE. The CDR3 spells CASSSPGQGMTNYGYTF.

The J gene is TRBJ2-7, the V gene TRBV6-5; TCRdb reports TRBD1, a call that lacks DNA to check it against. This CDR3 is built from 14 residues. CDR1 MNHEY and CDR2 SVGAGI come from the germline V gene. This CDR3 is CASSYDSEPYEQYF.

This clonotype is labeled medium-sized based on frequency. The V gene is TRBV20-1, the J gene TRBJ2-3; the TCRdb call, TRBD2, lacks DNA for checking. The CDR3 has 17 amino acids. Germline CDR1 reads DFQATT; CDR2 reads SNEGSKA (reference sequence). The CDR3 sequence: CSAKLAGVPSVTDTQYF.

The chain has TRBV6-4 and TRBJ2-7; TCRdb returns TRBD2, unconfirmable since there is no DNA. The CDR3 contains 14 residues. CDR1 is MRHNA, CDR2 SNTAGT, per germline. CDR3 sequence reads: CASRDRGLRYEQYF.

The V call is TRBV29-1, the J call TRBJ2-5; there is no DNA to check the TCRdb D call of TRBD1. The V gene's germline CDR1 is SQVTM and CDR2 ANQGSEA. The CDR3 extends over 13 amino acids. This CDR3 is CSVEGANQETQYF.

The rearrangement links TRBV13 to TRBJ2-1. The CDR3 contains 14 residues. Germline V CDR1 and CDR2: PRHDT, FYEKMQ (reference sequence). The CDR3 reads CASSSHRGYNEQFF.

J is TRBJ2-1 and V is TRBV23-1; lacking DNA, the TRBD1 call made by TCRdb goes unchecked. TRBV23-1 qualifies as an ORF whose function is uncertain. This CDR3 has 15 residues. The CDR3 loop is CASSQSQGQANEQFF.

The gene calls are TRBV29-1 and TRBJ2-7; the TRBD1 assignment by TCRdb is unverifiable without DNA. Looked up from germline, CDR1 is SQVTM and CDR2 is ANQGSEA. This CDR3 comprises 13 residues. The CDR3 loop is CSVGGLTSYEQYF.

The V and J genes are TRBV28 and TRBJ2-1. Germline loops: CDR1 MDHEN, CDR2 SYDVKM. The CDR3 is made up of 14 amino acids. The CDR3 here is CASILNTGYNEQFF.

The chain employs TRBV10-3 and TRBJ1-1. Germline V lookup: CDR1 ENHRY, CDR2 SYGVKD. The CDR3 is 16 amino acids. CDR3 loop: CAISESALGRRTEAFF.

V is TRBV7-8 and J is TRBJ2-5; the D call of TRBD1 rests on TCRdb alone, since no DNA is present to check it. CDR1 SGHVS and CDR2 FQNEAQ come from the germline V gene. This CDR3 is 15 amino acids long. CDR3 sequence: CASSPNRGLQETQYF. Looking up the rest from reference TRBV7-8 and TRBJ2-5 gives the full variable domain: GAGVSQSPRYKVAKRGQDVALRCDPISGHVSLFWYQQALGQGPEFLTYFQNEAQLDKSGLPSDRFFAERPEGSVSTLKIQRTQQEDSAVYLCASSPNRGLQETQYFGPGTRLLVL.

This CDR3 reads CSVGARGYGNEQYF. The chain joins TRBV29-1 to TRBJ2-7; without DNA, the TCRdb call of TRBD1 cannot be checked. The CDR3 is 14 amino acids. Germline CDR1 reads SQVTM; CDR2 reads ANQGSEA.

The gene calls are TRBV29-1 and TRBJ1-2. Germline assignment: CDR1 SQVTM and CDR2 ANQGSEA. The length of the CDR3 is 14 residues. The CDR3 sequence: CSVVDREVGYGYTF. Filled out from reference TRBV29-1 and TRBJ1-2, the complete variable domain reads SAVISQKPSRDICQRGTSLTIQCQVDSQVTMMFWYRQQPGQSLTLIATANQGSEATYESGFVIDKFPISRPNLTFSTLTVSNMSPEDSSIYLCSVVDREVGYGYTFGSGTRLTVV.

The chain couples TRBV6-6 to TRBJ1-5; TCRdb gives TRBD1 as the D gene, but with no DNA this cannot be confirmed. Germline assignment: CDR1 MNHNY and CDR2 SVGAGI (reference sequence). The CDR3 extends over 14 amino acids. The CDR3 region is CASTQTGSNQPQHF.

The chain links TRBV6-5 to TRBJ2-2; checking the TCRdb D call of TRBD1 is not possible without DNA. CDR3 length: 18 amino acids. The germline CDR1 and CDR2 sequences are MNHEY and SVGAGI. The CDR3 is CASRYTKTGTGDTGELFF.

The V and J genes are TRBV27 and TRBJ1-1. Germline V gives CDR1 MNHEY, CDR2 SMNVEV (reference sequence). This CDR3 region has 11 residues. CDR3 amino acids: CASRGEVKAFF.